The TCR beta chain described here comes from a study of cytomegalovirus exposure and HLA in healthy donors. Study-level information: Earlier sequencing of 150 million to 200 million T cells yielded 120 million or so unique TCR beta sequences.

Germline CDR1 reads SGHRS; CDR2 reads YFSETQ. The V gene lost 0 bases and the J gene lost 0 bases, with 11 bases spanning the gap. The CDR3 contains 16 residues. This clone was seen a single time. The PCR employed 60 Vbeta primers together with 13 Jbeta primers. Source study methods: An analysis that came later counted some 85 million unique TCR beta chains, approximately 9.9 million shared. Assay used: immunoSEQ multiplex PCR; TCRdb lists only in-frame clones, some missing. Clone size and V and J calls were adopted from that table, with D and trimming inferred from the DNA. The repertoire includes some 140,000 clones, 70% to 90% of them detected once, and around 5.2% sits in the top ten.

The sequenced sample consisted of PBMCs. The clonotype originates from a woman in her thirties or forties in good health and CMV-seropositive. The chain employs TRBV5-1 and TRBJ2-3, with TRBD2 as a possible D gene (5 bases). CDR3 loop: CASSLARRASTDTQYF. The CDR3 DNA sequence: TGCGCCAGCAGCTTGGCCCGGCGGGCTAGCACAGATACGCAGTATTTT.